The 2 T cell receptor beta chains below were found in one sample sequenced in a study of blood T cell repertoires in COVID-19. TCRdb keeps only in-frame clones here, not all; method: immunoSEQ multiplex PCR. This table has around 700,000 clones, more than 80% appearing once. The sample comprised peripheral blood. The source is a woman aged 18-29 years with acute or convalescent COVID-19.

The gene calls are TRBV6-5 and TRBJ1-1, with TRBD1 as a possible D gene (5 bases). Trimming cost V 5 bases and J 3 bases, with 16 bases left between them. Germline V lookup: CDR1 MNHEY, CDR2 SVGAGI. The CDR3 is 15 amino acids. The CDR3, as DNA: TGTGCCAGCAGTCCTTTCCGGGGGGAGTACACTGAAGCTTTCTTT. The encoded protein is CASSPFRGEYTEAFF.

This chain uses TRBV4-3 with TRBJ1-1; no reliable D call. CDR3 length: 12 amino acids. Germline V gene sequence: CDR1 LGHNA, CDR2 YSLEER. The ends were cut back, 6 bases at V and 6 bases at J, with 11 bases in the middle. CDR3 in DNA: TGCGCCAGCAGGAACGGAGGCGCTGAAGCTTTCTTT. Translation: CASRNGGAEAFF.